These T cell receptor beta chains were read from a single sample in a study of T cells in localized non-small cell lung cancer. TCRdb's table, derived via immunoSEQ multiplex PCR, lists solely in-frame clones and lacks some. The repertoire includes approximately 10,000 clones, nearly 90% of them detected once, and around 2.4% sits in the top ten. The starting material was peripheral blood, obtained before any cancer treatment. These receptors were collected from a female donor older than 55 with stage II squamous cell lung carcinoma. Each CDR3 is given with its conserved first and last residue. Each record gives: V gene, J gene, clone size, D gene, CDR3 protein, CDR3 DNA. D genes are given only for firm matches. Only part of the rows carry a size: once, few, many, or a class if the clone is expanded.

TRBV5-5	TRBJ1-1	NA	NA	CASSIAVGVLNTEAFF	TGTGCCAGCAGCATAGCAGTGGGAGTCCTTAACACTGAAGCTTTCTTT
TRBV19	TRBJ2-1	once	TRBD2	CASSIGGLAVNNEQFF	TGTGCCAGTAGTATAGGCGGACTAGCGGTGAACAATGAGCAGTTCTTC
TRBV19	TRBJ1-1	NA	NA	CASSIVGGIQNTEAFF	TGTGCCAGTAGTATAGTAGGTGGGATCCAGAACACTGAAGCTTTCTTT
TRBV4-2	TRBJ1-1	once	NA	CASSQVAGGRMNTEAFF	TGTGCCAGCAGCCAAGTCGCGGGGGGACGGATGAACACTGAAGCTTTCTTT
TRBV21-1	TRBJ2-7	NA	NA	CASSKGSPYEQYF	TGTGCCAGCAGCAAAGGCAGCCCCTACGAGCAGTACTTC
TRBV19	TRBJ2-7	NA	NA	CASSRDTNSYEQYF	TGTGCCAGTAGTCGGGACACTAACTCCTACGAGCAGTACTTC
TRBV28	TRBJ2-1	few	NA	CASSVPGLGFNEQFF	TGTGCCAGCAGTGTACCTGGGCTAGGATTCAATGAGCAGTTCTTC
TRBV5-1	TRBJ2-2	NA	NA	CASSLSGDTGELFF	TGCGCCAGCAGCTTATCAGGGGACACCGGGGAGCTGTTTTTT
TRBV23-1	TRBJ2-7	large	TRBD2	CASPGRGGNEQYF	TGCGCCAGCCCCGGACGGGGGGGTAACGAGCAGTACTTC
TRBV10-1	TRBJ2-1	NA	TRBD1	CASSPPSGQGQNEQFF	TGCGCCAGCAGTCCCCCCTCCGGACAGGGTCAGAATGAGCAGTTCTTC
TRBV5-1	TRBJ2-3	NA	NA	CASSLDGSASTDTQYF	TGCGCCAGCAGCTTGGATGGCAGCGCAAGCACAGATACGCAGTATTTT
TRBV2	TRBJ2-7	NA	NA	CASSPRGEQYF	TGTGCCAGCAGTCCAAGGGGCGAGCAGTACTTC
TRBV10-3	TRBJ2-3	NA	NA	CAMSGRNTDTQYF	TGTGCCATGTCGGGACGTAACACAGATACGCAGTATTTT
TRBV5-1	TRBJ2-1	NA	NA	CASSLIPTREQFF	TGCGCCAGCAGCTTAATCCCAACCAGGGAGCAGTTCTTC
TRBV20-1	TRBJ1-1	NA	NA	CSATRGTEAFF	TGCAGTGCTACCCGGGGGACTGAAGCTTTCTTT
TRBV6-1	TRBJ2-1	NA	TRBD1	CASSVTGGSYNEQFF	TGTGCCAGCAGTGTCACAGGGGGCTCCTACAATGAGCAGTTCTTC
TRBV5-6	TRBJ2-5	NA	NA	CASSLEFGETQYF	TGTGCCAGCAGCCTGGAGTTTGGCGAGACCCAGTACTTC
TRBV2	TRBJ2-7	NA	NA	CASRTAYEQYF	TGTGCCAGCCGGACAGCCTACGAGCAGTACTTC
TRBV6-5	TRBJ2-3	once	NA	CASSYQTGRTDTQYF	TGTGCCAGCAGTTACCAGACAGGCCGCACAGATACGCAGTATTTT
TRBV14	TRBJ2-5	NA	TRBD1	CASSGRQGARETQYF	TGTGCCAGCAGCGGCCGACAGGGGGCGCGGGAGACCCAGTACTTC
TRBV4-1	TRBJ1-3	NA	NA	CASSQLGLSGNTIYF	TGCGCCAGCAGCCAGTTGGGACTCTCTGGAAACACCATATATTTT
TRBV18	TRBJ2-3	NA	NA	CASSPGFEGDTQYF	TGTGCCAGCTCACCGGGATTCGAGGGAGATACGCAGTATTTT
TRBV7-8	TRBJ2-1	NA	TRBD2	CASRIYRGTSSYNEQFF	TGTGCCAGCAGGATTTACCGAGGGACTAGCTCCTACAATGAGCAGTTCTTC
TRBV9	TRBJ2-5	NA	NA	CASSVATGETQYF	TGTGCCAGCAGCGTAGCTACTGGAGAGACCCAGTACTTC
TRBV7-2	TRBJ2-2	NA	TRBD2	CASSSLSGRVTGELFF	TGTGCCAGCAGCTCCCTTAGCGGGAGGGTCACCGGGGAGCTGTTTTTT
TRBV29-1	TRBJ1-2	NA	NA	CSVDYPGYTF	TGCAGCGTTGATTATCCCGGCTACACCTTC
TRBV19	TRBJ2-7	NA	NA	CASSIQGSSYEQYF	TGTGCCAGTAGTATTCAGGGGTCCTCCTACGAGCAGTACTTC
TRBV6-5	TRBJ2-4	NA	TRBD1	CASSQTQGAKNIQYF	TGTGCCAGCAGTCAGACACAGGGGGCCAAAAACATTCAGTACTTC
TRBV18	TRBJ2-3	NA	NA	CASSLGLGATDTQYF	TGTGCCAGCTCACTGGGGTTAGGGGCGACAGATACGCAGTATTTT
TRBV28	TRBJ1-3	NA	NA	CASSPGTSGNTIYF	TGTGCCAGCAGCCCCGGGACCTCTGGAAACACCATATATTTT
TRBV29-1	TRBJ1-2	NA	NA	CSVADSNGYTF	TGCAGCGTCGCTGATTCGAACGGCTACACCTTC
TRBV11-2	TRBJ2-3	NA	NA	CASSWGTSTDTQYF	TGTGCCAGCAGCTGGGGTACTAGCACAGATACGCAGTATTTT
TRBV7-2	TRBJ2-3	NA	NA	CASSLGVGSRGTDTQYF	TGTGCCAGCAGCTTAGGGGTCGGGAGTCGGGGCACAGATACGCAGTATTTT
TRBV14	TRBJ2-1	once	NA	CASSQDWGIEQFF	TGTGCCAGCAGCCAAGATTGGGGAATTGAGCAGTTCTTC
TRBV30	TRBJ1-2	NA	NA	CACMKDPAGYTF	TGTGCCTGTATGAAGGACCCGGCCGGCTACACCTTC
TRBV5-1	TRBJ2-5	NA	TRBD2	CASSLQRGPQETQYF	TGCGCCAGCAGCTTGCAGCGGGGGCCGCAAGAGACCCAGTACTTC
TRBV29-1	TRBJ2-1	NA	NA	CSVGKGSNEQFF	TGCAGCGTTGGGAAGGGGTCGAATGAGCAGTTCTTC
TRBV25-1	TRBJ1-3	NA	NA	CASSPPGFRFSGNTIYF	TGTGCCAGCAGTCCCCCCGGTTTTCGGTTCTCTGGAAACACCATATATTTT
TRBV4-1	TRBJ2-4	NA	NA	CASSQGVDWENIQYF	TGCGCCAGCAGCCAAGGGGTAGACTGGGAAAACATTCAGTACTTC
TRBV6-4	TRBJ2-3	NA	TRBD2	CASRWTSGTDTQYF	TGTGCCAGCAGATGGACTAGCGGCACAGATACGCAGTATTTT
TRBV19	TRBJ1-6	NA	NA	CASSINDYPVLHF	TGTGCCAGTAGTATAAACGACTACCCGGTACTCCACTTT
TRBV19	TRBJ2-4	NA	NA	CASSIKSDPIAKNIQYF	TGTGCCAGTAGTATCAAGTCGGACCCTATAGCCAAAAACATTCAGTACTTC
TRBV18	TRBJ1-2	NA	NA	CASSPAVESFGYTF	TGTGCCAGCTCACCAGCAGTGGAGAGTTTTGGCTACACCTTC
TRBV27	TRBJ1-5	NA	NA	CASSYDQPQHF	TGTGCCAGCAGTTACGATCAGCCCCAGCATTTT
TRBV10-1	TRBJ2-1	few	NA	CASSGGSLYNEQFF	TGCGCCAGCAGTGGAGGATCACTCTACAATGAGCAGTTCTTC
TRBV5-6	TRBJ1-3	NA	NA	CASSLYLSGNTIYF	TGTGCCAGCAGCTTGTATCTCTCTGGAAACACCATATATTTT
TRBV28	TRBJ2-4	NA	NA	CASSWSLDNIQYF	TGTGCCAGCAGTTGGTCCCTGGATAACATTCAGTACTTC